The count of the clone carrying this T cell receptor beta chain is one. Its matching antigen is unknown. Naivety among CD8 cells was defined by CD45RO negativity and positive CCR7 selection, thereby excluding terminally differentiated effector memory CD45RA+ cells. The CDR3 contains 17 residues. J was trimmed by 4 bases and V by 3 bases; bases with no gene match: 7. Germline V gene lookup returns CDR1 MNHEY and CDR2 SMNVEV (reference sequence). The data stem from a study of shared clonotypes between healthy human individuals. Study-level findings and limits: Researchers found naive subsets generally carried larger estimated richness than memory subsets.

Sequencing used immunoSEQ multiplex PCR; TCRdb keeps in-frame clones, though not all of them. The sample has some 2.1 million clones, about 95% seen once. The sequence was obtained from a man between 18 and 35 years old in good health. The sequenced sample consisted of naive CD8+ T cells sorted from blood. V and J are TRBV27 and TRBJ2-3, with 13 positions matching TRBD2. The DNA of the CDR3 is TGTGCCAGCAGTTTCGGACTAGCGGGAGATAGTCCAGATACGCAGTATTTT. This encodes CASSFGLAGDSPDTQYF.